This TCR beta chain was identified during a study of blood T cell repertoires in COVID-19. Across the study: Donors in the United States, Italy and Spain gave samples during acute or convalescent COVID-19. T cells, B-cell-depleted T cells, or PBMCs provided the cDNA or gDNA that served as material.

The CDR3 has 16 residues. Germline V CDR1 and CDR2: SGHNT, YYREEE (reference sequence). The V end lost 1 base, the J end lost 0 bases, and 13 bases lay between the germline ends. Authors' processing steps: From reference gene primer amplification, estimates of nucleated cell counts were derived. Profiled with immunoSEQ multiplex PCR; TCRdb holds only in-frame clones, not every one. V and J calls and clone size are copied from that table; D and trimming were computed from the DNA. Of under 65,000 clones in the sample, 90% are singletons; the top ten hold about a sixth. What was sequenced was peripheral blood. The sequence came from an elderly man with acute or convalescent COVID-19. The gene calls are TRBV5-4 and TRBJ2-5; perhaps TRBD2 as D (6 bases). Here the CDR3 reads CASSLFVGGNQETQYF. The DNA for the CDR3 is TGTGCCAGCAGCTTGTTCGTCGGGGGTAACCAAGAGACCCAGTACTTC.